This T cell receptor (beta chain) appears in the sequencing data of a study of T cell responses to AZD1222 COVID-19 vaccine (dated by TCRdb to the early 2020s). Context from the whole study: AZD1222 recipients given second doses at about 4 weeks or at about 12 weeks were pooled, since spike-specific TCR depth and breadth were not found to differ between the two schedules. A total of just over 230 trial participants underwent TCR sequencing, of whom approximately 200 had received two doses of AZD1222 and 26 had received two doses of the MenACWY control vaccine. Trial participants were enrolled by age into 18-55, 56-69 and 70-plus year subgroups, with around 150, 28 and 57 TCR-sequenced participants respectively.

The CDR3 regions of human TCRbeta chains were analyzed by immunosequencing. The original methods were these. TCRs in the repertoires were compared against a reference library of SARS-CoV-2-specific TCRs that had been generated with the MIRA antigen-specificity platform. Breadth was defined as the fraction of unique TCRs that were SARS-CoV-2-associated. Depth was defined as the fraction of total T cells that were SARS-CoV-2-associated. Using the MIRA data, each spike-specific TCR was assigned both to the spike region to which the TCR was reactive and to a CD4 or CD8 class. Log10-transformed breadth and depth values were compared by one-way ANOVA with Sidak's multiple comparisons tests. Sourced from immuneACCESS, this table was stored by TCRdb with only in-frame sequences that have V and J called. A share of the clones is absent; for the studies checked, an unresolved V gene accounts for under half, and the remainder has no known explanation. V, J and clone size are taken as reported in that table, and D and trimming were inferred from the DNA itself. Recorded for this sample are roughly 150,000 clones; more than 85% of them occurred a single time. The ten top clones hold around 3.8% of the sample.

The research as a whole found: Most participants were white British and females outnumbered males, and the authors suggested that clonal diversity may have been underestimated. Epitopes outside the regions mutated in the B.1.351 and B.1.1.7 variants were reportedly recognized by nearly half of the unique spike-specific TCRs. A significant rise in spike-specific TCR breadth and depth was observed after two AZD1222 doses relative to day 0 and relative to MenACWY recipients. Because no samples from the day 14 peak response were available, repertoires could be characterized only after the peak T cell response. Conclusions about previously exposed vaccinees are limited because only six or seven AZD1222 recipients were SARS-CoV-2 seropositive at baseline. The 56-69-year group was small, and its depth increase did not reach significance, likely because of low power. Vaccine-associated CD4 TCRs spanned the whole spike protein, with dominant responses in regions 160-218 and 743-854.

On this clone itself: It has no known antigen specificity. No much larger clone is present one base from it, and per-base qualities are unavailable.

CDR1 and CDR2, looked up from the germline V gene, are SGHTA and FQGNSA. The V and J ends are trimmed by 2 bases and 7 bases, leaving 11 bases between them. The CDR3 spans 13 residues, from the cysteine through the phenylalanine. The read is trimmed to its CDR3 DNA, 39 bases read in frame from base 1. According to the study, the label for this sample's time point signals: baseline before first vaccination. Vaccinee samples came from UK trials COV001 and COV002, including a single-blind randomized controlled phase 2/3 trial of AZD1222 (ChAdOx1 nCoV-19) in healthy adults. Trial participant PBMC samples were collected at day 0 and day 28 after the second dose for TCRbeta chain sequencing.

The material was peripheral blood, obtained on day 0 of AZD1222 vaccination. The sequence links TRBV7-2 to TRBJ1-1, with no confidently assigned D gene. The TCR was taken from an adult in good health. CDR3 reads: CASSLKVGSEAFF. The DNA sequence is given as TGTGCCAGCAGCTTAAAGGTAGGGAGTGAAGCTTTCTTT.